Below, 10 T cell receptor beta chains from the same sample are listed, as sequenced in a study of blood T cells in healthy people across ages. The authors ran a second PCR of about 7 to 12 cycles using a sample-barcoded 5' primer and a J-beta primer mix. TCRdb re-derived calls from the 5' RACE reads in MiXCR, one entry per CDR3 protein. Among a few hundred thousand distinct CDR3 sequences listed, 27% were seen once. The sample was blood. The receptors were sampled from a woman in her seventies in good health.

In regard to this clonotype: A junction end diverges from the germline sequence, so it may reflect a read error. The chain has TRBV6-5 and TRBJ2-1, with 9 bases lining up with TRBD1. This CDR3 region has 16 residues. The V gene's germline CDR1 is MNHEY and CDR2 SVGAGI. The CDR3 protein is CASSLVDRGVYNEKFF. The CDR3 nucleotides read TGTGCCAGCAGTTTAGTGGACAGGGGAGTTTACAATGAGAAGTTCTTC.

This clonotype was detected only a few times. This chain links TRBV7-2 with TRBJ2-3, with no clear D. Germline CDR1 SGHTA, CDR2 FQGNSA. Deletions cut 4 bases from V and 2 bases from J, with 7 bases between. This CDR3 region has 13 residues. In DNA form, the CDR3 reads TGTGCCAGCAGCTCAACCTTCACAGATACGCAGTATTTT. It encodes CASSSTFTDTQYF.

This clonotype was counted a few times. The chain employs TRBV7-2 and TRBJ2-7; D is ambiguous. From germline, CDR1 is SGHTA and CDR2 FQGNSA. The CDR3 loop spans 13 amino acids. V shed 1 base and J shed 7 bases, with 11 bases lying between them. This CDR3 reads CASSLGPQREQYF. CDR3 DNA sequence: TGTGCCAGCAGCTTAGGCCCTCAAAGGGAGCAGTACTTC.

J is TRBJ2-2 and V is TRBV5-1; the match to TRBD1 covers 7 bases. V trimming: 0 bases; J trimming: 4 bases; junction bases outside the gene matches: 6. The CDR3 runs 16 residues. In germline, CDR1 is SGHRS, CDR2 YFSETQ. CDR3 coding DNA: TGCGCCAGCAGCTTGGAGGGGGCCAGGAGCACCGGGGAGCTGTTTTTT. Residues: CASSLEGARSTGELFF.

The CDR3 loop reads CSARGGSDKAFF. The CDR3 bases are TGCAGTGCTAGAGGAGGGTCGGATAAAGCTTTCTTT. The rearrangement joins TRBV20-1 to TRBJ1-1; unclear D gene. V lost 1 base to trimming and J lost 9 bases, with 12 bases between them. Germline CDR1 is DFQATT and CDR2 is SNEGSKA (reference sequence). The CDR3 runs to 12 residues.

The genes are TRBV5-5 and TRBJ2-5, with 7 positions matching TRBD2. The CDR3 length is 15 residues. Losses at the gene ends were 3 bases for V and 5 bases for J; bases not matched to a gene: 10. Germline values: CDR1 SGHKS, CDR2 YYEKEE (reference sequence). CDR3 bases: TGTGCCAGCAGCTCCTCGGGACTATCCGAGGAGACCCAGTACTTC. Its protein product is CASSSSGLSEETQYF.

The chain's CDR3 is CASSVPAGKNIQYF. The CDR3 DNA sequence: TGTGCCAGCTCTGTACCCGCGGGCAAAAACATTCAGTACTTC. The chain joins TRBV7-2 to TRBJ2-4; a possible D gene is TRBD2 (5 bases). Trimming cost V 8 bases and J 3 bases, with 14 bases left between them. CDR3 size: 14 residues. Germline-derived CDR1 and CDR2 are SGHTA and FQGNSA.

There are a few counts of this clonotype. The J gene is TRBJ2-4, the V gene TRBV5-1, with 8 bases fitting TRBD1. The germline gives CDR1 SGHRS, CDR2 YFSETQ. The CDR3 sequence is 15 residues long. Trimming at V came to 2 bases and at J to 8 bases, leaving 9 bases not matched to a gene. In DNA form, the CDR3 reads TGCGCCAGCAGCTTCCTCGGACAGGGTTCGGACATTCAGTACTTC. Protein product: CASSFLGQGSDIQYF.

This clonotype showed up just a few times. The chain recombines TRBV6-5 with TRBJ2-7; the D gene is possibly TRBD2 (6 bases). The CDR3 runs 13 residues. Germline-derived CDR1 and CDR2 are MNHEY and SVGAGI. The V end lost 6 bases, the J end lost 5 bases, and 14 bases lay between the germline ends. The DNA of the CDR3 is TGTGCCAGCAGGCGACTAGACGTCCACGAGCAGTACTTC. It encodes CASRRLDVHEQYF.

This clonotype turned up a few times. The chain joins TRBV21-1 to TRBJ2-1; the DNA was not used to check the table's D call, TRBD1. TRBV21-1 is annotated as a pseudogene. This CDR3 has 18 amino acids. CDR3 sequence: CASSKAEDGTGPYNEQFF. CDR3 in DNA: TGTGCCAGCAGCAAAGCGGAAGACGGGACAGGACCCTACAATGAGCAGTTCTTC.